The entry that follows covers one T cell receptor beta chain sequence. Antigen specificity is unknown. The data are from a study of monozygotic twins with cystic fibrosis. Study-wide points: Co-twins had the most similar V usage for 13 of 16 pairs, J for 8.

Repertoires were generated with immunoSEQ multiplex PCR, while TCRdb's copy carries only in-frame clones and drops some. The sample contains tens of thousands of clones, 75% to 95% of which appear only once. Germline-derived CDR1 and CDR2 are LNHDA and SQIVND (reference sequence). The CDR3 totals 16 residues. Trimming removed 6 bases from V and 3 bases from J; junction bases left unmatched: 11. This sequence joins TRBV19 and TRBJ2-7; 10 bases line up with TRBD1. Sequencing was performed on blood. The sequence came from a girl aged 2 to 9 with cystic fibrosis. The CDR3 coding sequence is TGTGCCAGTAGCGAGATGTCGACAGGGGGCCGCTACGAGCAGTACTTC. Its protein product is CASSEMSTGGRYEQYF.